The subject of this entry is one T cell receptor beta chain. The sample comes from a study of blood T cell repertoires in COVID-19. Clinical history reported by participants formed the basis on which cohorts were assigned. Germline loops: CDR1 KGHSH, CDR2 LQKENI. The CDR3 runs to 17 residues. J lost 3 bases, V lost 0 bases, and 5 bases had no gene match. Sequenced by immunoSEQ multiplex PCR; TCRdb stores in-frame clones only, minus some. The sample holds a few hundred thousand clones; 88% are singletons and the top ten take about 3.1%. The chain couples TRBV18 to TRBJ2-1; 10 nucleotides match TRBD1. This sequence was found in a middle-aged woman who had been exposed to COVID-19. The material sequenced was PBMCs or T cells enriched from blood (not recorded which). CDR3 sequence reads: CASSPPSRDRGYNEQFF. CDR3 DNA sequence: TGTGCCAGCTCACCACCGTCTCGGGACAGGGGCTACAATGAGCAGTTCTTC.